This T cell receptor beta chain was recorded in a study of blood T cell repertoires in COVID-19. As processed by the authors: How many nucleated cells were present was estimated from reference gene primer amplification. Sequencing was performed with immunoSEQ multiplex PCR; in TCRdb, only in-frame clones are kept and a portion is missing. V and J calls and clone size are as listed in that table; D and trimming were resolved from the DNA. The repertoire consists of roughly 100,000 clones, with approximately 80% occurring once and the leading ten covering about 3.6%. The CDR3 consists of 15 residues. Losses at the gene ends were 0 bases for V and 6 bases for J; bases not matched to a gene: 5. CDR1 and CDR2 (germline): MGHRA, YSYEKL.

This sequence was found in a woman older than 75 with active or convalescent COVID-19. The J gene is TRBJ1-5, the V gene TRBV4-1; TRBD1 matches 7 bases. Input material: peripheral blood. This CDR3 is CASSQEEGAPQPQHF. The CDR3 DNA is TGCGCCAGCAGCCAAGAAGAGGGGGCTCCTCAGCCCCAGCATTTT.